The next 18 T cell receptor beta chains were all read from a single sample in a study of T-cell memory formation after mild COVID-19. TCRdb used MiXCR to reprocess the 5' RACE reads, holding one entry per CDR3 protein. The sample has about 360,000 distinct CDR3 sequences, about an eighth seen once. The specimen was PBMCs or a T cell subset sorted from them (not recorded which). These receptors were obtained from a man between 18 and 35 years old who had mild COVID-19 (a few samples of this study predate the infection). Cell type and time point are not known.

At least ten counts were recorded for this clonotype. The chain combines TRBV4-1 with TRBJ2-3, with D possibly TRBD1 on 5 matching bases. Trimming stripped 4 bases from V and 5 bases from J, with 16 bases between. Germline CDR1 and CDR2: MGHRA and YSYEKL. This CDR3 spans 15 amino acids. CDR3 nucleotide sequence: TGCGCCAGCAGCCCCATCCAGGGCCCCGAAGATACGCAGTATTTT. Translating it yields CASSPIQGPEDTQYF.

The chain employs TRBV6-2 or TRBV6-3 and TRBJ1-5; D may be TRBD1 (5 bases). This CDR3 is 13 amino acids long. The germline CDR1 and CDR2 sequences are MNHEY and SVGEGT. V was pared by 2 bases and J by 6 bases, with 8 bases between. CDR3 protein: CASSYARGQPQHF. The CDR3 DNA is TGTGCCAGCAGTTACGCGAGGGGTCAGCCCCAGCATTTT.

The chain uses TRBV20-1 and TRBJ1-5, with D tentatively TRBD1 (6 bases). Trimming removed 1 base from V and 4 bases from J, with 17 bases in between. CDR3 length: 16 residues. The germline V gene encodes CDR1 DFQATT and CDR2 SNEGSKA (reference sequence). The CDR3 region has the DNA TGCAGTGCTAGAGCCTACGCAGGACAGAAAAATCAGCCCCAGCATTTT. This codes for CSARAYAGQKNQPQHF.

V gene TRBV7-6 combines with J gene TRBJ1-1, with TRBD1 as a possible D gene (5 bases). The CDR3 is 16 residues long. Germline V lookup: CDR1 SGHVS, CDR2 FNYEAQ. Trimming took 2 bases from V and 2 from J, leaving 15 bases between them. CDR3 nucleotides: TGTGCCAGCAGCTTACCTCCGGGGACGGATAACACTGAAGCTTTCTTT. It specifies CASSLPPGTDNTEAFF.

This clonotype was observed once. The V and J genes are TRBV6-5 and TRBJ1-4; TRBD1 aligns across 8 bases. The germline gives CDR1 MNHEY, CDR2 SVGAGI. V lost 0 bases to trimming and J lost 2 bases; unmatched junction nucleotides: 2. The length of the CDR3 is 16 residues. The CDR3 bases are TGTGCCAGCAGTTACTCCCAGGGGGCCACTAATGAAAAACTGTTTTTT. Encoded protein: CASSYSQGATNEKLFF.

The CDR3 nucleotides are TGTGCCAGCAGCTTAGAGAGACAGGGGAACACCGGGGAGCTGTTTTTT. Amino acid sequence: CASSLERQGNTGELFF. This rearrangement joins TRBV7-9 to TRBJ2-2; 7 bases fit TRBD1. CDR1 and CDR2 (germline): SEHNR, FQNEAQ (reference sequence). Trimming removed 1 base from V and 1 base from J; junction bases left unmatched: 3. This CDR3 region has 16 residues. The whole variable domain, filled in from reference TRBV7-9 and TRBJ2-2, reads DTGVSQNPRHKITKRGQNVTFRCDPISEHNRLYWYRQTLGQGPEFLTYFQNEAQLEKSRLLSDRFSAERPKGSFSTLEIQRTEQGDSAMYLCASSLERQGNTGELFFGEGSRLTVL.

Only a few counts were recorded for this clonotype. V and J are TRBV5-1 and TRBJ1-6; 9 bases align to TRBD1. The CDR3 length is 18 residues. The ends lost 5 bases at V and 1 base at J; junction bases unmatched: 10. The V gene's germline CDR1 is SGHRS and CDR2 YFSETQ. As DNA, the CDR3 is TGCGCCAGCAGGGCCGGGACAGGGCTCAGATCCTATAATTCACCCCTCCACTTT. Protein sequence: CASRAGTGLRSYNSPLHF.

This clonotype was recorded at least ten times. The chain combines TRBV7-9 with TRBJ2-3, with TRBD2 identical over 9 bases. The CDR3 has 16 amino acids. The trim removed 5 bases at V and 3 bases at J, leaving 9 bases unmatched. Germline CDR1 reads SEHNR; CDR2 reads FQNEAQ (reference sequence). The DNA of the CDR3 is TGTGCCAGCAGCCAGAGGCGGGGGGGCCAAACAGATACGCAGTATTTT. Protein sequence: CASSQRRGGQTDTQYF.

This clonotype was seen a few times. The chain is built from TRBV12-3 or TRBV12-4 and TRBJ2-3; D remains unclear. Trimming took 3 bases from V and 5 from J, leaving 12 bases between them. The CDR3 sequence is 14 residues long. CDR3 amino acids: CASSFSNTRDTQYF. CDR3 coding DNA: TGTGCCAGCAGTTTTAGCAACACAAGAGATACGCAGTATTTT.

The chain couples TRBV7-2 to TRBJ1-4; D possibly corresponds to TRBD1 (5 bases). Trimming removed 2 bases at V and 6 bases at J, with 13 bases between. The CDR3 runs to 15 residues. Per the germline V gene, CDR1 is SGHTA and CDR2 is FQGNSA. The DNA for the CDR3 is TGTGCCAGCAGCTTATTGGGGAGAGGGGATGAAAAACTGTTTTTT. Amino acids: CASSLLGRGDEKLFF.

This clonotype was observed a handful of times. The chain employs TRBV24-1 and TRBJ2-3; D is unclear. This CDR3 is built from 13 residues. V lost 5 bases to trimming and J lost 0 bases, with 5 bases between them. Looked up from germline, CDR1 is KGHDR and CDR2 is SFDVKD. The CDR3, as DNA: TGTGCCACCAGTGGTGACAGCACAGATACGCAGTATTTT. Encoded protein: CATSGDSTDTQYF.

This clonotype was seen a handful of times. V is TRBV12-3 or TRBV12-4 and J is TRBJ1-1, with a possible D match to TRBD1 (5 bases). The ends were cut back, 6 bases at V and 0 bases at J, with 14 bases in the middle. The CDR3 sequence is 15 residues long. Here the CDR3 DNA reads TGTGCCAGCAGACCCAACGTAGGGGTGAACACTGAAGCTTTCTTT. Amino acids: CASRPNVGVNTEAFF.

The chain carries TRBV7-6 and TRBJ2-5, with 7 bases identical to TRBD2. V was clipped by 8 bases and J by 4 bases; unmatched bases: 13. Per germline, CDR1 SGHVS and CDR2 FNYEAQ. The CDR3 extends over 15 amino acids. The CDR3 reads CASSRGSGEGETQYF. DNA of the CDR3: TGTGCCAGCTCGAGAGGTTCGGGGGAGGGAGAGACCCAGTACTTC. Full variable domain (missing parts from reference TRBV7-6 and TRBJ2-5): GAGVSQSPRYKVTKRGQDVALRCDPISGHVSLYWYRQALGQGPEFLTYFNYEAQQDKSGLPNDRFSAERPEGSISTLTIQRTEQRDSAMYRCASSRGSGEGETQYFGPGTRLLVL.

This clonotype occurred many times. The chain links TRBV25-1 to TRBJ2-7; D remains ambiguous. Germline CDR1 MGHDK, CDR2 SYGVNS. CDR3 length: 14 amino acids. The V end lost 6 bases, the J end lost 7 bases, and 19 bases lay between the germline ends. This CDR3 is CASRRRLEFDEQYF. Here the CDR3 DNA reads TGTGCCAGCAGGAGGCGGTTGGAGTTTGATGAGCAGTACTTC.

This clonotype was seen a handful of times. V and J are TRBV5-1 and TRBJ2-1; possibly TRBD1 for D (6 bases). This CDR3 contains 13 residues. The germline CDR1 and CDR2 sequences are SGHRS and YFSETQ. The V gene lost 6 bases and the J gene lost 0 bases, with 7 bases spanning the gap. CDR3 DNA: TGCGCCAGCACGGACAGCTCCTACAATGAGCAGTTCTTC. Amino acid sequence: CASTDSSYNEQFF.

The DNA for the CDR3 is TGTGCCACCAGCCACTCTTGGGGAGACAGACGCTCCTATGGCTACACCTTC. It codes for CATSHSWGDRRSYGYTF. This chain links TRBV15 with TRBJ1-2; D perhaps matches TRBD1 (5 bases). There are 17 residues in the CDR3. V was clipped by 5 bases and J by 4 bases, with 23 bases between them. Germline V gene lookup returns CDR1 LNHNV and CDR2 YYDKDF (reference sequence).

The chain is built from TRBV3-1 and TRBJ2-7; weak D call: TRBD1 (6 bases). Per germline, CDR1 LGHDT and CDR2 YNNKEL (reference sequence). This CDR3 spans 16 amino acids. The ends were cut back, 0 bases at V and 4 bases at J, with 16 bases in the middle. CDR3 region: CASSQDSEQGVYEQYF. For the CDR3, the DNA is TGTGCCAGCAGCCAAGATTCTGAACAGGGCGTTTACGAGCAGTACTTC.

The CDR3 reads CASSLILGQTNTGELFF. The CDR3 coding sequence is TGTGCCAGCAGTTTAATTTTAGGACAGACGAACACCGGGGAGCTGTTTTTT. The rearrangement links TRBV28 to TRBJ2-2; a possible D gene is TRBD1 (6 bases). Per germline, CDR1 MDHEN and CDR2 SYDVKM. V was pared by 2 bases and J by 0 bases, with 13 bases between. CDR3 size: 17 residues.